This TCR beta chain originates from a study of blood T cells in healthy people across ages. This clonotype was found a few times. What it binds is not known. Then a second PCR, running roughly 7 to 11 cycles, was carried out with a sample-barcoded 5' primer and a J-beta primer mix. TCRdb reprocessed the 5' RACE reads via MiXCR and lists one record per CDR3 protein. The sample carries over 950,000 distinct CDR3 sequences, around two fifths recorded once. Germline V gene data show CDR1 as DFQATT and CDR2 as SNEGSKA (reference sequence). This CDR3 contains 14 residues. The V and J ends lost 5 bases and 6 bases respectively, with 14 bases between them. Points from the study as a whole: Higher diversity, along with more naive CD4+ cells, distinguished long-lived donors from aged donors. Unsorted PBMC material precluded a definitive naive versus antigen-experienced comparison.

The sample comprised blood. The chain is built from TRBV20-1 and TRBJ1-6; D is unclear. The sequence came from a man aged 18 to 35 in good health. CDR3 residues: CSAETGGGNSPLHF. The CDR3 DNA follows: TGCAGTGCTGAGACCGGAGGAGGTAATTCACCCCTCCACTTT.